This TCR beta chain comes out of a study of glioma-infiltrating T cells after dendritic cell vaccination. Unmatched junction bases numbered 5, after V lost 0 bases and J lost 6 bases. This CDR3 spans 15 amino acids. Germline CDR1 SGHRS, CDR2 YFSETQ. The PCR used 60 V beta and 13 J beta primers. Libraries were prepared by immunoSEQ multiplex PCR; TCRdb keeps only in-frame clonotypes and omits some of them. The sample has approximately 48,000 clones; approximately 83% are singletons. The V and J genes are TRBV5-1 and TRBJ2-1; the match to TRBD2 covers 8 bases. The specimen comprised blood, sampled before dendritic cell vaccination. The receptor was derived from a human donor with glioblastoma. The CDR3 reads CASSLVSGKGNEQFF. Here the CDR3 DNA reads TGCGCCAGCAGCTTGGTTAGCGGGAAGGGCAATGAGCAGTTCTTC. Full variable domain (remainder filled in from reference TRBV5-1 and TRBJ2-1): KAGVTQTPRYLIKTRGQQVTLSCSPISGHRSVSWYQQTPGQGLQFLFEYFSETQRNKGNFPGRFSGRQFSNSRSEMNVSTLELGDSALYLCASSLVSGKGNEQFFGPGTRLTVL.